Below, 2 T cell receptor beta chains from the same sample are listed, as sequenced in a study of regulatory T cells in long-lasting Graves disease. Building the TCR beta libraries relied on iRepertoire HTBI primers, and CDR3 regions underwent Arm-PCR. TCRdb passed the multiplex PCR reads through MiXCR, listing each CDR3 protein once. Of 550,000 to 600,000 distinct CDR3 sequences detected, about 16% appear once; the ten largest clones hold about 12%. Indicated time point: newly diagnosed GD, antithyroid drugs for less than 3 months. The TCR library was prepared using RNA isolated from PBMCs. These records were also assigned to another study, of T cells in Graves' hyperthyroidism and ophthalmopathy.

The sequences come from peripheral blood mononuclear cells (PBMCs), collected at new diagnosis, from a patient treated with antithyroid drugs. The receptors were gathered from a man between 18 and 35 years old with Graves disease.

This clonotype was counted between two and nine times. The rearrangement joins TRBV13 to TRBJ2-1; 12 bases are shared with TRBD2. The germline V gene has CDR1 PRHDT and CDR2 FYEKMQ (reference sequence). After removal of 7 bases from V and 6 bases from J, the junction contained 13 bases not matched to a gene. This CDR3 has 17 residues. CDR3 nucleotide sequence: TGTGCCAGCACAGCGACTAGCGGGAGAGGCATTACCAATGAGCAGTTCTTC. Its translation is CASTATSGRGITNEQFF.

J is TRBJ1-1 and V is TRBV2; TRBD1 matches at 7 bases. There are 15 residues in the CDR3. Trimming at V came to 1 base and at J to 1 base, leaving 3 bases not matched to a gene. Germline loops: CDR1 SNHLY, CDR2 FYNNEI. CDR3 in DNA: TGTGCCAGCAGTGAAGGGGACAGCAGGAACACTGAAGCTTTCTTT. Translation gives CASSEGDSRNTEAFF.